This TCR beta chain came from a study of lymphopenia after photon versus proton radiotherapy. This clone has more than one count but fewer than ten. The antigen remains undetermined. TCRdb keeps only in-frame clones here, not all; method: immunoSEQ multiplex PCR. The sample consists of about 45,000 clones, 85% of them appearing once. With V trimmed by 3 bases and J by 4 bases, 12 bases remained unmatched. Per the germline V gene, CDR1 is LNHNV and CDR2 is YYDKDF (reference sequence). There are 17 residues in the CDR3. Overall study findings and caveats: After lymphocyte nadir, photon-treated repertoires showed oligoclonal expansion, especially CD8+ Temra. Only patients who died were analyzed for survival; proton advantage is unproven. Relative stability marked proton patients; photon patients lost diversity and naive cells. Larger post-nadir TCR diversity loss correlated inversely with survival in deceased patients.

The sequencing used peripheral blood, collected from a patient treated with photon-based radiotherapy. The TCR sequence derives from a man between 35 and 55 years old with gastric cancer. V gene TRBV15 combines with J gene TRBJ1-5; TRBD1 matches 7 bases. CDR3 sequence (DNA): TGTGCCACCAGCAGGCCCCGCTCCGGGACAGAAAATCAGCCCCAGCATTTT. This encodes CATSRPRSGTENQPQHF.